This TCR beta chain was recorded in a study of early T cells in non-severe SARS-CoV-2 infection (dated by TCRdb to the early 2020s). Context from the whole study: TCR sequencing used bulk RNA from unsorted whole blood, so alpha and beta chains could not be paired. What the work shows at the level of the full study, not this receptor alone: Matching against VDJdb was skewed toward anti-spike CD8 responses, likely underestimated virus-specific expansions, and missed private and CD4 specificities.

The sample holds many counts of this clonotype. It lacks a known antigen. No much larger clonotype is one base removed from it; base qualities were not supplied. Libraries came from 5' RACE. This sample was sequenced with a NextSeq 500. In the TCR library protocol, unique molecular identifiers were attached to individual cDNA molecules to correct for PCR bias and sequencing error. TCR alpha and beta chains were both sequenced, and the abundances of alpha and beta sequences in each sample were closely correlated with each other. The study's processing was this. V gene, J gene and CDR3 annotation of TCR sequences was performed with Decombinator V4. Expanded TCRs were defined as changing significantly between any two time points under a Poisson model with p below 0.0001. Abundances of TCRs were expressed as counts per million after normalisation to the total number of TCRs sequenced in each sample. TRAV1-2 paired with TRAJ12, TRAJ20 or TRAJ33 defined MAIT TCRs, while TRAV10 paired with TRAJ18 defined iNKT TCRs. VDJdb, accessed 1 November 2021, was searched for CMV, EBV and SARS-CoV-2 annotated TCRs, excluding TCRs annotated for multiple antigens. TCRdb reran the public reads through fastp at Q25 and MiXCR, keeping productive beta chains. When rows share a CDR3 protein, they turn into one entry using the most common DNA and genes. TCRdb's processing, not the authors', yielded these V and J calls. The sample includes roughly 65,000 distinct CDR3 sequences, with roughly 10% observed a single time. The ten largest clones add up to 6.4% of the sample.

Relative to germline, V is missing 0 bases and J is missing 2 bases, with 5 bases of the junction outside any gene match. The CDR3, from cysteine to phenylalanine, totals 15 residues. Only the CDR3 region is kept as DNA, spanning 45 bases read in frame from base 1. Reading the germline V gene (reference sequence) gives CDR1 GTSNPN and CDR2 SVGIG. A case-control design nested within a healthcare worker cohort in London, UK, was used, with weekly nasopharyngeal swab PCR tests and blood sampling performed. Healthcare workers were recruited between 23 and 31 March 2020, during the week of the UK lockdown, and were followed weekly for up to about 15 weeks.

The TCR sequence derives from an adult who was a healthcare worker with PCR-confirmed SARS-CoV-2 infection or an uninfected control (not recorded which). The V and J genes are TRBV30 and TRBJ2-3; 7 of the junction bases match TRBD2. Material: whole blood. The bases are TGTGCCTGGAGTGTAGTGGGAGGGTTCACAGATACGCAGTATTTT. This encodes CAWSVVGGFTDTQYF.